This TCR beta chain was observed in a study of cytomegalovirus exposure and HLA in healthy donors (dated by TCRdb to about 2017). Regarding the research as a whole: According to an earlier analysis of 550 to 700 of the donors, about 179 million T cells yielded 120 million or so unique TCR beta sequences and approximately 300 Gb of sequence data. In the later analysis, no new phenotypic data were used to find candidate immune exposures; instead, reliance was placed on TCR beta sequences and their occurrence across donors. An early release covering roughly 580 HLA-typed donors comprised approximately 300 gigabases of sequencing data and about 90 million unique TCR sequences. A few DR-DQ haplotypes were handled as single units for association and clustering because linkage in the cohort was strong. In a later genetic analysis, genome-wide SNP genotypes for about three fifths of the roughly 670 donors were used, and that subset was treated as a discovery cohort. The study profiled the T cell repertoires of hundreds of subjects by immunosequencing and related them to cytomegalovirus serostatus. Among some 410 genotyped donors of the cohort, an average of roughly 230,000 unique TCR beta nucleotide sequences was sequenced per donor, of which roughly 18% were non-productive. Both class I and class II loci were covered by HLA typing, at four-digit resolution. A later analysis re-examined previously published TCR beta repertoires from over 500 donors and added high-resolution HLA genotyping to investigate patterns of TCR occurrence. Besides the first cohort of 550 to 750 subjects, a separate validation cohort made up of around 120 different subjects was used. Typing coverage differed by locus: A, B, C, DRB1 and DQB1 were typed in about 620-630 donors, DQA1 in 522, DPA1 in 600 to 610, and DPB1 in just under 490. The study aimed to test whether signatures of past pathogen exposure could be identified by cataloging public T cell receptors. The study combined high-throughput TCR immunosequencing, statistical association of individual TCRs with disease status, and machine learning to predict cytomegalovirus infection status. Donor age, sex, ethnicity and CMV serostatus were compiled together with the repertoire data. The genetic ancestry cluster associated with self-reported Caucasian donors included around four fifths of the 398 genotyped donors. An earlier analysis of approximately 580 of the donors used high-throughput TCR beta sequencing to judge whether each TCR beta V gene segment behaved as functional or pseudogenic. All discovery cohort repertoires had been generated using a single sequencing platform. Points the paper makes about the study in general: A later analysis found that TCR association rates varied across HLA loci, with DRB1 alleles showing the most associated TCRs and HLA-C alleles the fewest. The sequencing pipeline was judged likely to have produced a cluster of highly shared sequence variants as a technical artifact. Because HLA typing was unavailable for some donors at each locus, only the typed subset was used in association tests. According to a later analysis, most CMV-associated TCR beta chains appeared to be HLA-restricted, and the HLA associations seemed to be driven largely by CMV exposure. According to the authors, the approach could potentially be generalized to other disease states and immunological phenotypes. Across donors, most TCR sequences were observed very rarely, whereas some public TCRs were present in many individuals. In the study, approximately 150 TCR beta chains were listed as associated with cytomegalovirus. Compared with equally common non-associated chains, HLA-associated TCR beta chains in a later analysis were more clonally expanded and had lower generation probabilities. The classifier was reported to diagnose cytomegalovirus status with high specificity and sensitivity in both the original cohort and the validation cohort. According to a later genetic analysis, donors in an Asian-associated ancestry cluster had fewer N-insertions in productive TCRs than the approximately 650-donor mean. In a later analysis, some 17,000 TCR beta sequences were associated with specific HLA alleles at a false discovery rate of 0.05. Only TCR beta chains were sequenced in this cohort, and the absence of alpha or paired-chain data limited detectable features. Three of the identified cytomegalovirus-associated TCR beta chains were confirmed in vitro to be specific for cytomegalovirus antigens. In a later analysis, several top co-occurrence clusters were reported to appear linked to parvovirus B19, influenza, CMV and Epstein-Barr virus. A further reported finding was that TCR beta sequences accurately predicted the HLA-A and HLA-B alleles for most subjects in the first cohort. Assigning TCR associations to individual alleles was difficult when HLA alleles, especially DR and DQ, strongly co-occurred. Because counts were too low, roughly 17 rarely observed V segments, including chromosome 9 orphons, were left out of the earlier analysis of over 550 of the donors. In an earlier analysis of several hundred of the donors, most TCR beta V segments were observed in productive rearrangements about 90% or about 30% of the time, broadly matching IMGT annotations. Correlated functional status among segregating V segments might reflect linkage disequilibrium, but an unknown experimental factor could not be ruled out. The only immune exposure information available for the cohort was CMV serostatus. The 87-base-pair reads could not distinguish some IMGT-functional V segments, including TRBV6-2 and TRBV6-3, so those segments were excluded. Presence/absence analyses assumed roughly uniform sequencing depth across donors, an assumption that may not hold. V-gene and J-gene trimming of TCR beta chains was associated with a missense DCLRE1C variant in a later genetic analysis, and the association was replicated in an independent cohort.

The cohort comprised fewer than 700 healthy bone marrow donors. At the time of sampling, every cohort member was nominally healthy, though immune exposures that went unrecorded were likely present. The donor tested CMV seronegative and was one of the 352 seronegative cohort members. A peripheral blood sample was provided by each donor, and peripheral blood mononuclear cells were used for TCR beta sequencing. The Qiagen DNeasy Blood Extraction Kit was used to extract genomic DNA from the blood cell samples. The method behind the library was the immunoSEQ multiplex PCR assay. For the multiplex PCR, a mixture combining 60 forward primers for TCR Vbeta segments and 13 reverse primers for TCR Jbeta segments was used. The CDR3 region of rearranged TCR beta genes was amplified from genomic DNA with a multiplex PCR assay. The amplified TCR beta libraries were sequenced on the Illumina HiSeq System as 87-base-pair reads. In the authors' own workflow: In a later analysis, some 80 million unique TCR beta chains were counted across the approximately 670 repertoires, and some 10 million of these chains were shared by at least two donors. A nearest-neighbor algorithm error-corrected the raw reads and collapsed the reads into unique sequences, merging closely related sequences to remove PCR and sequencing errors. V, D and J gene segments were assigned by aligning CDR3 sequences to IMGT reference sequences. Each retained sequence needed at least a six-nucleotide match to both a V gene segment and a J gene segment. Rearrangements were called productive when the CDR3 lacked stop codons and stayed in frame with V and J; all others were non-productive. CDR3 was defined by IMGT convention, running from the second conserved V-encoded cysteine to the conserved J-encoded phenylalanine. In an earlier analysis of more than 550 of the donors, sequences lacking an unambiguous match to a single V gene segment were excluded. An earlier analysis of under 750 of the donors called V segments functional above 56.7% productive rearrangements and segregating when the between-donor standard deviation exceeded 5%. A statistical classification framework was built to diagnose cytomegalovirus status from the catalog of TCR beta chain sequences. In a later analysis, TCR nucleotide sequences were compared against IMGT/GENE-DB human TR gene sequences so that V and J genes could be assigned. The TCRdist pipeline was used in a later analysis to assign CDR3 sequences and most-parsimonious VDJ recombination scenarios. In a later analysis, each TCR beta chain was defined by its CDR3 amino acid sequence together with its V-gene family, and reads without a unique V-gene family were excluded. To address suspected cross-contamination and a sequencing artifact, a later analysis removed approximately 600 highly shared, low-generation-probability nucleotide sequences. In a later analysis, a clonal expansion index for each public chain was calculated from normalized within-repertoire ranks of inferred template counts. Generation probabilities in a later analysis came from a VDJ recombination model fitted to out-of-frame rearrangements, and those results were checked against IGoR. In a later analysis, TCR-TCR, TCR-HLA and TCR-CMV co-occurrence was scored with hypergeometric tests, and a repertoire-size bias correction was applied to TCR pairs. To estimate false discovery rates, a later analysis permuted the HLA or CMV assignments 20 times. A later analysis grouped co-occurring TCRs with DBSCAN, adding TCRdist sequence similarity when clustering within HLA-allele-positive subsets. Co-occurrence clustering excluded repertoires with fewer than 30,000 or more than 120,000 public chains, plus five with anomalous nucleotide sharing. TCRdb retrieved this table from immuneACCESS and kept in-frame rearrangements only. Not all clones are present; in checked studies, unresolved V genes account for under half, and no reason is known for the remainder. That table furnishes V, J and clone size, whereas the DNA furnished D and trimming. Recorded for this sample are approximately 160,000 clones; about 79% of them occurred a single time. Roughly 0.82% of the sample goes to the ten largest clones.

The CDR3 sequence holds 16 residues, the cysteine and phenylalanine included. Only the CDR3 region is kept as DNA, spanning 48 bases read in frame from base 1. V has 5 bases trimmed and J has 3 bases trimmed; junction bases matching no gene number 10. As encoded in the germline V gene, CDR1 is SGHTA while CDR2 is FQGNSA. Details on this clone: The antigen this receptor binds is unknown. No much larger clone exists at a distance of one base, and base qualities are not known.

The source is a female donor in good health and CMV-seronegative. The sample taken for sequencing was PBMCs. The chain couples TRBV7-2 to TRBJ1-2, and 9 junction bases match TRBD1. The bases read TGTGCCAGCAGCCCGAGAGACAGGGGGGTTCACTATGGCTACACCTTC. The resulting protein is CASSPRDRGVHYGYTF.